Sequencing of this T cell receptor beta chain was carried out in a study of Ad26.COV2.S vaccination and SARS-CoV-2 variants (dated by TCRdb to about 2021). Regarding the study in general: Vaccine-arm donors were drawn from COV1001, a multicentre, randomized, double-blind, placebo-controlled phase I-IIa trial of Ad26.COV2.S in healthy adults. Trial participants were randomized into five groups of five, in which low-dose or high-dose Ad26.COV2.S was given once or twice, or placebo was given on both occasions. The specificity and breadth of SARS-CoV-2-reactive T cell receptors after Ad26.COV2.S vaccination were assessed by TCRbeta repertoire sequencing. Throughout the experiments and outcome assessment, investigators stayed blinded to trial group allocation. A total of roughly 32 samples were included in the TCR-sequenced set, comprising roughly 19 Ad26.COV2.S vaccine recipients, 5 placebo recipients and 8 SARS-CoV-2 convalescent individuals. Ad26.COV2.S was administered intramuscularly at 5 x 10^10 or 1 x 10^11 viral particles, either as a single shot or as two shots given 56 days apart.

General findings and caveats noted by the study authors: The study was not powered for comparison of responses between vaccine doses or regimens. It was noted by the authors that total T cell responses may have been underestimated by the TCR breadth and depth analyses. Vaccine and placebo recipients had similar non-spike TCR breadth, a finding consistent with the vaccine containing only spike. After vaccination, substantial breadth of spike-specific CD8+ and CD4+ T cell responses was reported. Ad26.COV2.S recipients had higher spike-specific TCR breadth than placebo recipients (P = 0.0014).

This clone occurred once. The target of this receptor is not known. Within one base of it there is no much larger clone, and no base qualities were kept. In the germline V gene, CDR1 corresponds to SGHVS and CDR2 to FNYEAQ. Including the terminal cysteine and phenylalanine, the CDR3 comprises 15 residues. CDR3 DNA only is kept here, 45 bases in frame from base 1. V has 4 bases trimmed and J has 7 bases trimmed; junction bases matching no gene number 11. Explained via the paper, the treatment or condition label denotes: roughly 18 received Ad26.COV2.S at low or high dose, single or two shots; 5 received placebo; per-sample allocation not given. Repertoires of vaccine and placebo recipients were sequenced from samples collected on day 63 after the first injection. Between 29 July and 7 August 2020, Cohort 1b enrolled around 25 adults aged 18-55 years at one site in Boston, USA. Ad26.COV2.S was a replication-incompetent adenovirus type 26 vector that expressed a prefusion-stabilized SARS-CoV-2 spike protein derived from the original Wuhan strain.

The immunoSEQ Assay was used to sequence TCRbeta CDR3 regions. After extraction, genomic DNA underwent amplification by bias-controlled multiplex PCR, followed by high-throughput sequencing. Per the source publication's procedure: To quantify the absolute abundance of every unique TCRbeta CDR3 region, sequences were collapsed and filtered. T cell fraction was estimated by normalizing TCRbeta template counts to usable DNA, which was measured by amplifying reference genes present in all nucleated cells. Repertoire TCRs were annotated as SARS-CoV-2-specific when V gene, CDR3 amino acid sequence and J gene were exactly matched to a known reactive TCR set. MIRA supplied the reference SARS-CoV-2 TCR set, which was filtered for enrichment in COVID-19-positive ImmuneCODE repertoires so that public or cross-reactive TCRs were removed. Using the MIRA antigens, annotated TCRs were further analysed by specific ORF or by position within an ORF. Breadth was defined as the number of annotated unique rearrangements divided by the total number of unique productive rearrangements, and depth was defined as the summed frequency of the annotated unique rearrangements. Two-sided Wilcoxon rank-sum tests were used to compare TCR breadth between groups. TCRdb holds this immuneACCESS table with in-frame rearrangements only. Some clones are missing; in checked studies, unresolved V genes explain under half, and the rest has no known cause. V, J and clone size were drawn from that table, and D and trimming were deduced from the DNA. This sample is represented by 430,000 or so clones; 85% to 90% of them were singletons. The ten largest clones capture over 2% of the sample.

Sample: peripheral blood, taken in a trial of Ad26.COV2.S vaccine versus placebo. The chain is encoded by TRBV7-6 joined to TRBJ1-1; 8 middle bases align to TRBD1. The sequence was obtained from a person between 18 and 59 years old who received the Ad26.COV2.S COVID-19 vaccine or a placebo. The DNA sequence is given as TGTGCCAGCAGCTCCGGGGCAGGGGGCTCAATTGAAGCTTTCTTT. Its coded protein is CASSSGAGGSIEAFF.